Each of the 6 T cell receptor beta chains below was sequenced from the same sample in a study of cytomegalovirus exposure and HLA in healthy donors. Amplification used 60 Vbeta primers and 13 Jbeta primers. TCRdb's copy holds only in-frame clones and misses some; the assay was immunoSEQ multiplex PCR. Here the sample spans about 91,000 clones, around 59% being singletons. Material: PBMCs. The receptors were gathered from a human donor in good health.

This chain links TRBV19 with TRBJ1-2; D remains unclear. Germline CDR1 is LNHDA and CDR2 is SQIVND (reference sequence). Between the trimmed V and J ends, which lost 7 bases and 1 base, there was a span of 10 bases. The CDR3 has 13 residues. In DNA form, the CDR3 reads TGTGCCAGTACCCGAAGCGATAACTATGGCTACACCTTC. It yields the protein CASTRSDNYGYTF.

The rearrangement joins TRBV6-6 to TRBJ2-1; TRBD1 matches 10 bases. This CDR3 has 14 amino acids. In germline, CDR1 is MNHNY, CDR2 SVGAGI (reference sequence). V lost 4 bases, J lost 7 bases, and 4 bases stayed unmatched. The DNA of the CDR3 is TGTGCCAGCAGTTTAGGGACAGGGGAAAATGAGCAGTTCTTC. It encodes CASSLGTGENEQFF.

This clone was observed a handful of times. The chain recombines TRBV19 with TRBJ1-5, with TRBD1 identical over 10 bases. Germline trimming cut 4 bases from V and 5 bases from J; bases unmatched to any gene: 2. Germline CDR1 LNHDA, CDR2 SQIVND (reference sequence). This CDR3 has 14 amino acids. Written as DNA, the CDR3 is TGTGCCAGTAGTACGACAGGGGGCTATCAGCCCCAGCATTTT. Translation gives CASSTTGGYQPQHF.

This clone was seen just once. The chain combines TRBV6-6 with TRBJ2-7, with 7 bases that match TRBD2. V shed 8 bases and J 2 bases; nucleotides not matched to a gene: 12. This CDR3 region has 15 residues. Germline V CDR1 and CDR2: MNHNY, SVGAGI (reference sequence). CDR3 sequence (DNA): TGTGCCAGCCACAAGTTGGCGGGGGTAGCCTACGAGCAGTACTTC. Translating gives CASHKLAGVAYEQYF.

The chain employs TRBV7-9 and TRBJ1-3; D is possibly TRBD1 (5 bases). Trimming took 3 bases from V and 2 from J, leaving 11 bases between them. Germline V lookup: CDR1 SEHNR, CDR2 FQNEAQ (reference sequence). This CDR3 has 15 amino acids. Here the CDR3 DNA reads TGTGCCAGCAGCTTCCAGGACACGACTGGAAACACCATATATTTT. It specifies CASSFQDTTGNTIYF.

The chain employs TRBV7-9 and TRBJ1-3; D gene uncertain. The CDR3 loop spans 13 amino acids. Germline-derived CDR1 and CDR2 are SEHNR and FQNEAQ (reference sequence). Trimming shortened V by 8 bases and J by 0 bases, and 8 bases separated the two germline ends. CDR3 in amino acids: CASDRSSGNTIYF. CDR3 nucleotide sequence: TGTGCCAGCGACCGGAGCTCTGGAAACACCATATATTTT.